These 25 T cell receptor beta chains originate from one sample sequenced in a study of neurological immune-mediated disorders. TCRdb re-called the 5' RACE reads with MiXCR, one entry per CDR3 protein. The profile covers roughly 41,000 distinct CDR3 sequences, with 1.5% to 2% appearing a single time and around 2.1% taken by the ten largest. The sequenced sample was PBMCs. These receptors were obtained from a woman aged 40-49 years with multiple sclerosis.

The sample holds many counts of this clonotype. The chain joins TRBV5-1 to TRBJ2-7; 9 bases are shared with TRBD1. Germline loops: CDR1 SGHRS, CDR2 YFSETQ. Trimming removed 5 bases from V and 4 bases from J; junction bases left unmatched: 7. The CDR3 has 14 residues. The CDR3 DNA reads as TGCGCCAGCAGACCCCCGGGACAGGGTTACGAGCAGTACTTC. Translation: CASRPPGQGYEQYF. The full variable domain, its missing parts supplied by reference TRBV5-1 and TRBJ2-7, is KAGVTQTPRYLIKTRGQQVTLSCSPISGHRSVSWYQQTPGQGLQFLFEYFSETQRNKGNFPGRFSGRQFSNSRSEMNVSTLELGDSALYLCASRPPGQGYEQYFGPGTRLTVT.

This clonotype was recorded at least ten times. This chain connects TRBV25-1 to TRBJ1-2; 11 nucleotides agree with TRBD1. The CDR3 is 15 amino acids. Germline V lookup: CDR1 MGHDK, CDR2 SYGVNS. V dropped 3 bases and J dropped 8; count of bases not matched to a gene: 8. The CDR3 reads CASSDPGQGAVGYTF. Here the CDR3 DNA reads TGTGCCAGCAGTGACCCCGGACAGGGGGCGGTGGGCTACACCTTC.

This clonotype was detected many times. The genes are TRBV20-1 and TRBJ2-5; D ambiguous. The V end was cut by 0 bases, the J end by 3 bases, with 5 bases between. CDR1 is DFQATT, CDR2 SNEGSKA, per germline (reference sequence). The CDR3 length is 12 residues. As DNA, the CDR3 is TGCAGTGCTAGAGATGAAAAAGAGACCCAGTACTTC. Protein: CSARDEKETQYF.

This clonotype has a count of ten or more. This rearrangement joins TRBV5-1 to TRBJ1-4; D unclear. CDR3 length: 15 amino acids. Germline-derived CDR1 and CDR2 are SGHRS and YFSETQ. Trimming removed 8 bases at V and 4 bases at J, with 18 bases between. CDR3 in amino acids: CASRVSQTYNEKLFF. The CDR3 DNA reads as TGCGCCAGTCGGGTCAGTCAGACGTATAATGAAAAACTGTTTTTT. Looking up the rest from reference TRBV5-1 and TRBJ1-4 gives the full variable domain: KAGVTQTPRYLIKTRGQQVTLSCSPISGHRSVSWYQQTPGQGLQFLFEYFSETQRNKGNFPGRFSGRQFSNSRSEMNVSTLELGDSALYLCASRVSQTYNEKLFFGSGTQLSVL.

This clonotype was detected many times. The chain uses TRBV5-1 and TRBJ1-1; D not resolved. Trimming removed 3 bases at V and 0 bases at J, with 6 bases between. The CDR3 extends over 13 amino acids. Germline V gene data show CDR1 as SGHRS and CDR2 as YFSETQ. The CDR3 DNA reads as TGCGCCAGCAGCTCCGAGATGAACACTGAAGCTTTCTTT. Its translation is CASSSEMNTEAFF. Variable domain in full (rest from reference TRBV5-1 and TRBJ1-1): KAGVTQTPRYLIKTRGQQVTLSCSPISGHRSVSWYQQTPGQGLQFLFEYFSETQRNKGNFPGRFSGRQFSNSRSEMNVSTLELGDSALYLCASSSEMNTEAFFGQGTRLTVV.

In its sample, this clonotype was seen many times. The V gene is TRBV5-1, the J gene TRBJ1-2, with 10 bases that match TRBD1. Germline CDR1 reads SGHRS; CDR2 reads YFSETQ. This CDR3 is built from 13 residues. V dropped 5 bases and J dropped 5; count of bases not matched to a gene: 3. The DNA for the CDR3 is TGCGCCAGCAGTCGGGACAGGGGTTATGGCTACACCTTC. This sequence encodes CASSRDRGYGYTF.

This clonotype occurred many times. V is TRBV20-1 and J is TRBJ1-1; D remains unclear. Germline CDR1 is DFQATT and CDR2 is SNEGSKA (reference sequence). This CDR3 spans 11 amino acids. Trimming took 7 bases from V and 1 from J, leaving 7 bases between them. The CDR3 here is CSVPENTEAFF. CDR3 coding DNA: TGCAGTGTACCGGAGAACACTGAAGCTTTCTTT.

This clonotype has at least ten counts. CDR3 DNA: TGCGCCAGCAGGGCCGGGTTCGCAGATACGCAGTATTTT. Amino acid sequence: CASRAGFADTQYF. The chain carries TRBV4-1 and TRBJ2-3; D gene uncertain. The CDR3 extends over 13 amino acids. CDR1 is MGHRA and CDR2 is YSYEKL in the germline V gene. Trimming took off 6 bases at V and 4 bases at J, with 11 bases between the two ends.

Many counts were recorded for this clonotype. This chain uses TRBV20-1 with TRBJ1-4; 7 positions match TRBD1. This CDR3 contains 14 residues. Germline CDR1 is DFQATT and CDR2 is SNEGSKA (reference sequence). The V gene end was trimmed by 1 base and the J gene end by 16 bases; junction bases not matched to a gene: 15. CDR3 in DNA: TGCAGTGCTAGAGCTCCCGACAGGGCCCACACACCGTTTTTT. Its translation is CSARAPDRAHTPFF.

This clonotype appeared many times. The chain carries TRBV20-1 and TRBJ1-6, with TRBD1 as a possible D gene (6 bases). The CDR3 spans 15 residues. Trimming left V 5 bases short and J 7 bases short, with 18 bases between. Germline-derived CDR1 and CDR2 are DFQATT and SNEGSKA (reference sequence). For the CDR3, the DNA is TGCAGTGCTGCCCCCGCGGGACATAACAATTCACCCCTCCACTTT. This codes for CSAAPAGHNNSPLHF.

This clonotype appeared many times. The gene calls are TRBV4-1 and TRBJ2-1; D might be TRBD1 or TRBD2, each matching 5 bases. V was cut by 2 bases and J by 3 bases, with 11 bases left in between. Germline loops: CDR1 MGHRA, CDR2 YSYEKL. The CDR3 runs 15 residues. CDR3 nucleotides: TGCGCCAGCAGCCAACTAGGGACCTTCTACAATGAGCAGTTCTTC. It encodes CASSQLGTFYNEQFF.

Ten or more counts support this clonotype. This rearrangement joins TRBV20-1 to TRBJ2-1; D is uncertain. Trimming stripped 6 bases from V and 6 bases from J, with 9 bases between. Germline V gene data show CDR1 as DFQATT and CDR2 as SNEGSKA (reference sequence). The CDR3 has 11 amino acids. CDR3 nucleotide sequence: TGCAGTGCGAGATTTAGCAATGAGCAGTTCTTC. Amino acids: CSARFSNEQFF.

This clonotype was recorded many times. The chain recombines TRBV20-1 with TRBJ2-1; 11 nucleotides match TRBD1. The V segment lost 0 bases and the J segment 2 bases; nucleotides outside the gene matches: 3. Per the germline V gene, CDR1 is DFQATT and CDR2 is SNEGSKA (reference sequence). CDR3 length: 16 amino acids. The CDR3 sequence: CSARDPGQGAYNEQFF. The CDR3 nucleotides read TGCAGTGCTAGAGATCCGGGACAGGGGGCCTACAATGAGCAGTTCTTC.

This clonotype occurred many times. The gene calls are TRBV5-1 and TRBJ2-2; tentatively, D is TRBD2 (6 bases). Germline V gene lookup returns CDR1 SGHRS and CDR2 YFSETQ. The CDR3 is made up of 14 amino acids. Trimming removed 3 bases at V and 7 bases at J, with 13 bases between. CDR3 coding DNA: TGCGCCAGCAGCTGGGCTAGCGAGGACGGGGAGCTGTTTTTT. This translates into CASSWASEDGELFF.

This clonotype was seen at least ten times. This rearrangement joins TRBV29-1 to TRBJ1-1, with a possible D match to TRBD1 (5 bases). In germline, CDR1 is SQVTM, CDR2 ANQGSEA. The V gene lost 7 bases and the J gene lost 3 bases, with 9 bases spanning the gap. The CDR3 spans 11 residues. CDR3 sequence (DNA): TGCAGCGGAAAGACAGACACTGAAGCTTTCTTT. Its translation: CSGKTDTEAFF. Looking up the rest from reference TRBV29-1 and TRBJ1-1 gives the full variable domain: SAVISQKPSRDICQRGTSLTIQCQVDSQVTMMFWYRQQPGQSLTLIATANQGSEATYESGFVIDKFPISRPNLTFSTLTVSNMSPEDSSIYLCSGKTDTEAFFGQGTRLTVV.

This clonotype was counted ten times or more. The rearrangement uses TRBV19 and TRBJ1-1; maybe TRBD1 (5 bases). The germline V gene encodes CDR1 LNHDA and CDR2 SQIVND (reference sequence). The ends were cut back, 6 bases at V and 3 bases at J, with 11 bases in the middle. The CDR3 is 13 residues long. The CDR3 coding sequence is TGTGCCAGTAGAAAGACAGACGACACTGAAGCTTTCTTT. Protein sequence: CASRKTDDTEAFF.

In this sample, this clonotype turned up many times. The V and J genes are TRBV4-1 and TRBJ2-7, with 8 bases identical to TRBD1. V gave up 3 bases and J gave up 2 bases; unmatched junction bases: 0. The CDR3 spans 13 residues. The germline gives CDR1 MGHRA, CDR2 YSYEKL. This CDR3 reads CASSQGQAYEQYF. The CDR3 DNA sequence: TGCGCCAGCAGCCAGGGACAGGCCTACGAGCAGTACTTC.

This clonotype was seen ten or more times. The chain joins TRBV20-1 to TRBJ1-1, with 12 positions matching TRBD1. CDR1 and CDR2 from the germline V gene are DFQATT and SNEGSKA (reference sequence). CDR3 size: 15 residues. The V and J ends lost 4 bases and 5 bases, in that order; junction bases with no gene match: 8. CDR3: CSAKGQGAGRTEAFF. DNA for the CDR3: TGCAGTGCTAAGGGACAGGGGGCCGGGCGGACTGAAGCTTTCTTT.

This clonotype was picked up many times. J is TRBJ2-2 and V is TRBV6-5; unclear D gene. CDR1 is MNHEY and CDR2 is SVGAGI in the germline V gene. The CDR3 extends over 16 amino acids. V lost 6 bases and J 5 bases, leaving 19 bases between the germline ends. CDR3 protein: CASRNPDTVSTGELFF. The CDR3 DNA follows: TGTGCCAGCAGGAACCCCGACACCGTATCAACCGGGGAGCTGTTTTTT.

This clonotype was picked up many times. The CDR3 is CASSYAGGGKDEQFF. The CDR3 DNA reads as TGTGCCAGCAGTTACGCAGGGGGCGGAAAAGATGAGCAGTTCTTC. The V and J genes are TRBV6-6 and TRBJ2-1; 8 bases fit TRBD1. This CDR3 region has 15 residues. CDR1 is MNHNY, CDR2 SVGAGI, per germline (reference sequence). V gave up 2 bases and J gave up 8 bases; unmatched junction bases: 8.

This clonotype was seen ten or more times. The V call is TRBV21-1, the J call TRBJ2-7; TRBD2 is taken as the D call from the table, unchecked against the DNA. TRBV21-1 is a pseudogene locus. This CDR3 has 16 amino acids. The CDR3 here is CASSTGFRALDDEQYF. The CDR3 DNA follows: TGTGCCAGCAGCACCGGTTTCCGGGCCCTAGACGACGAGCAGTACTTC.

At least ten counts were recorded for this clonotype. The DNA for the CDR3 is TGTGCCAGCAGCCAAGCTGGATACATGAACACTGAAGCTTTCTTT. Residues: CASSQAGYMNTEAFF. V is TRBV3-1 and J is TRBJ1-1, with unresolved D. CDR3 length: 15 amino acids. Trimming took 1 base from V and 0 from J, leaving 9 bases between them. Germline CDR1 is LGHDT and CDR2 is YNNKEL (reference sequence).

This clonotype was detected ten times or more. The chain couples TRBV6-6 to TRBJ1-4; D might be TRBD1 (6 bases). Germline CDR1 reads MNHNY; CDR2 reads SVGAGI (reference sequence). The CDR3 has 16 amino acids. The V and J ends lost 0 bases and 8 bases respectively, with 16 bases between them. DNA for the CDR3: TGTGCCAGCAGTTACTCCAGGGGAGGGAAGGGCGAAAAACTGTTTTTT. It encodes CASSYSRGGKGEKLFF.

This clonotype was seen many times. This chain uses TRBV29-1 with TRBJ1-1; TRBD1 aligns across 9 bases. This CDR3 spans 13 amino acids. Germline CDR1 and CDR2: SQVTM and ANQGSEA. V dropped 3 bases and J dropped 9; count of bases not matched to a gene: 8. The CDR3 loop reads CSVEIGQGRKAFF. For the CDR3, the DNA is TGCAGCGTTGAGATAGGACAGGGGCGTAAAGCTTTCTTT.

This clonotype was counted at least ten times. The chain links TRBV12-3 or TRBV12-4 to TRBJ1-6; the D is unclear. V was clipped by 3 bases and J by 0 bases, with 15 bases between them. The CDR3 length is 18 residues. CDR3 residues: CASSLVVWRSSYNSPLHF. For the CDR3, the DNA is TGTGCCAGCAGTTTGGTGGTGTGGAGGAGCTCCTATAATTCACCCCTCCACTTT.